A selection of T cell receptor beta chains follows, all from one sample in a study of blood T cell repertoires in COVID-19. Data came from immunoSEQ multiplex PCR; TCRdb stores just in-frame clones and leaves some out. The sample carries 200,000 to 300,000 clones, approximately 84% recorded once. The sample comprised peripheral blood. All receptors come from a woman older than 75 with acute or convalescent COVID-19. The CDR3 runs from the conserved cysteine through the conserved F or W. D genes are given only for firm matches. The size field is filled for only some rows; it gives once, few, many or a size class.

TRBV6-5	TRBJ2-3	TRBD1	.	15	TGTGCCAGCAGTTACTCGATCCAGGGGGCCTATACGCAGTATTTT	CASSYSIQGAYTQYF
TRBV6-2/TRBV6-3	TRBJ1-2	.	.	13	TGTGCCAGCAGGCCTGAGAACGACTATGGCTACACCTTC	CASRPENDYGYTF
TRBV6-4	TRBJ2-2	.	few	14	TGTGCCAGCAGTGACGGGGGGACCACCGGGGAGCTGTTTTTT	CASSDGGTTGELFF
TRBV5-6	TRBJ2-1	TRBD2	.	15	TGTGCCAGCAGCCCCAGACTAGCGGGGATTGGGGAGCAGTTCTTC	CASSPRLAGIGEQFF
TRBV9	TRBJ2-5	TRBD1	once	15	TGTGCCAGCAGCCCCGGGACAGGGGGCGTAGTGACCCAGTACTTC	CASSPGTGGVVTQYF
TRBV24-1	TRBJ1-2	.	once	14	TGTGCCACCAGTGATCCCCGGACAGCCTATGGCTACACCTTC	CATSDPRTAYGYTF
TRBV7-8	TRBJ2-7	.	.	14	TGTGCCAGCAGCTACAGGGATATCACCTACGAGCAGTACTTC	CASSYRDITYEQYF
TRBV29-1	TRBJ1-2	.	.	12	TGCAGCGTTGTTCCGGCTAACTATGGCTACACCTTC	CSVVPANYGYTF
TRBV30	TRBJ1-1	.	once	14	TGTGCCTGGAGTGTATGGGGGCCAAACACTGAAGCTTTCTTT	CAWSVWGPNTEAFF
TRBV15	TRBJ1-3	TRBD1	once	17	TGTGCCACCAGCAGAGAGATTAGGACAGGGCCTGGAAACACCATATATTTT	CATSREIRTGPGNTIYF